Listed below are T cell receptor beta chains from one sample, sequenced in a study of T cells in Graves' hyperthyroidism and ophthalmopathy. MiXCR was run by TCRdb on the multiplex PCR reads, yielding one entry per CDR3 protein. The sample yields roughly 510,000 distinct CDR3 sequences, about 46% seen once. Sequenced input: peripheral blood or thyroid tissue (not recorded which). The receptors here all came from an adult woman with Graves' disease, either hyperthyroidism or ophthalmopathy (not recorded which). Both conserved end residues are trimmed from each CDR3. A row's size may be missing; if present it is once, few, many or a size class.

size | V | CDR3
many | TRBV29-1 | SVVREEGTGELF
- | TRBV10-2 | ASKSSTDTQY
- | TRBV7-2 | ASSLALMGNGYT
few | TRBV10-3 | AISGGTPNYGYT
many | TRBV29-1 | SVGTSGETQY
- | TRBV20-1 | SASWGLSPYEQY
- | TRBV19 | ASSTWTGANDQPQH
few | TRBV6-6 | ASSFTRTGGDEKLF
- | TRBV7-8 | ASSLAGFLNTIY
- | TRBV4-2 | ASSQDGAGTQYGYT
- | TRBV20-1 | SAGDRASDNSPLH
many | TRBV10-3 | ATRAYRAFASNQPQH
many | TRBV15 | ATSRGGDLYEQY
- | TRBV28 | ASSLGRIGAENSPLH
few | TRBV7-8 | ASSYTGTGDGYT
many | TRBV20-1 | SATLTGLETQY
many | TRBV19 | ASSMGPMNTEAF
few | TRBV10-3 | AISSQGMNTEAF
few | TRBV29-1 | SVERRGNYGYT
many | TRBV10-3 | AITEDSTNTGELF
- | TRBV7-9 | ASSHDSRGEQY
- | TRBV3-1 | ASSQDWARDGEKLF
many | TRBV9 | ASSGDGTGWKDYGYT
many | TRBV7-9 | ASSVDRGMRETQY
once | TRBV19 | ASSPDRVQGPGRAEAF
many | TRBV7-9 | ASSLDFGIRDRLYEQY
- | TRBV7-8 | ASSRGSGSFGETQY
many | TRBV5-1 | ASSLGRSYEQY
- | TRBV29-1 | SSRAGDGYEQY
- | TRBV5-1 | ASRVGTGWEQY
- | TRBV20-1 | SARAVRGLQETQY
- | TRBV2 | ASKPDRATRYEQY
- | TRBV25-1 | ASSVPVQQPQH
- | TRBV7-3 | ASTKAGGPQETQY
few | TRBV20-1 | SGEFGNEQY
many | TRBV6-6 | ASSYTPGMNTEAF
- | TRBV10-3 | AISEVQNTPYGYT
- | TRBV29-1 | SVGKGAREKLF